This TCR beta chain was observed in a study of cytomegalovirus exposure and HLA in healthy donors. Broader study findings: The majority of TCR sequences were rare, yet some public TCRs appeared in many donors.

This CDR3 spans 15 amino acids. V gave up 4 bases and J gave up 1 base, with 11 bases separating them. Germline V gene sequence: CDR1 SGHTA, CDR2 FQGTGA. Healthy bone marrow donors supplied every sample. The PCR employed 60 Vbeta primers together with 13 Jbeta primers. Here immunoSEQ multiplex PCR was the method, and the copy in TCRdb shows in-frame clones only, minus some. The sample has about 160,000 clones; around 60% are singletons. This clone was seen a handful of times. Its specificity is unknown. The chain has TRBV7-3 and TRBJ2-1, with a weak D call TRBD1 (6 bases). The sequence was collected from an older woman in good health and CMV-seropositive. Sequenced material: PBMCs. The CDR3 reads CASSSPGHSYNEQFF. Written as DNA, the CDR3 is TGTGCCAGCAGCTCTCCGGGACATTCCTACAATGAGCAGTTCTTC.